This TCR beta chain was observed in a study of regulatory T cells in long-lasting Graves disease. Time point defined: persistent/refractory GD, antithyroid drugs over 5 years with positive TRAb. With RNA extracted from PBMCs as input, the TCR library was made. Germline assignment: CDR1 MDHEN and CDR2 SYDVKM. V lost 5 bases, J lost 8 bases, and 8 bases stayed unmatched. The CDR3 loop spans 13 amino acids. HTBI primers from iRepertoire and Arm-PCR of CDR3 regions yielded the TCR beta libraries. A single record per CDR3 protein comes from TCRdb applying MiXCR to the multiplex PCR reads. The sample yields a few hundred thousand distinct CDR3 sequences, approximately 20% seen once. This clonotype was recorded many times.

The receptor comes from a female donor with Graves disease. Sample: peripheral blood mononuclear cells (PBMCs), taken when the disease was refractory, from a patient treated with antithyroid drugs. This chain joins TRBV28 and TRBJ1-2, with 7 bases identical to TRBD1. CDR3 protein: CASSTTGVEGYTF. The CDR3 bases are TGTGCCAGCAGTACAACAGGGGTGGAAGGCTACACCTTC.